The 8 T cell receptor beta chains listed next were all sequenced from one sample in a study of tumor and adjacent non-tumor tissue in lung cancer. RNA was extracted from bulk tissue without any cell sorting. The library came from three nested PCR rounds adapted from ARM-PCR protocols. TCRdb reprocessed the multiplex PCR reads with MiXCR, giving one entry per CDR3 protein. Of 68,000 or so distinct CDR3 sequences listed, approximately 63% are singletons. The sample was lung tumor tissue. These receptors all come from a man aged 50 to 59 with non-small cell lung cancer.

Concerning this clonotype: Possible read error: a much larger clone is one base away. The genes are TRBV5-6 and TRBJ2-3; D remains unclear. This CDR3 is 14 amino acids long. Looked up from germline, CDR1 is SGHDT and CDR2 is YYEEEE. CDR3 sequence (DNA): TGTACCAGCAGCTTGGCGTACATAGCAGATACGCAGTATTTT. Translating it yields CTSSLAYIADTQYF. Full variable domain (remainder filled in from reference TRBV5-6 and TRBJ2-3): DAGVTQSPTHLIKTRGQQVTLRCSPKSGHDTVSWYQQALGQGPQFIFQYYEEEERQRGNFPDRFSGHQFPNYSSELNVNALLLGDSALYLCTSSLAYIADTQYFGPGTRLTVL.

As for this clonotype: A much larger clone sits a single nucleotide away, making a read error possible. This chain links TRBV28 with TRBJ2-3, with 9 nucleotides matching TRBD2. Trimming took 5 bases from V and 4 from J; bases not matched to a gene: 10. Per the germline V gene, CDR1 is MDHEN and CDR2 is SYDVKM. CDR3 length: 16 residues. The CDR3: CASSPNSGRSPDTQYF. The CDR3 DNA reads as TGTGCCAGCAGTCCCAATAGCGGGAGATCGCCAGATACGCAGTATTTT. Full variable domain (rest looked up from reference TRBV28 and TRBJ2-3): DVKVTQSSRYLVKRTGEKVFLECVQDMDHENMFWYRQDPGLGLRLIYFSYDVKMKEKGDIPEGYSVSREKKERFSLILESASTNQTSMYLCASSPNSGRSPDTQYFGPGTRLTVL.

About this clonotype itself: A single base separates this from a much larger clone, so it may be a read error. The chain uses TRBV6-1 and TRBJ1-5; tentatively, D is TRBD1 (5 bases). V lost 0 bases and J 6 bases, leaving 12 bases between the germline ends. The germline gives CDR1 MNHNS, CDR2 SASEGT. CDR3 length: 15 residues. The CDR3 DNA follows: TGTGCCAGCAGTGAAGCTTTTAGTGGGGCTCAGCCCCAGCATTTT. Protein: CASSEAFSGAQPQHF.

To note about this clonotype: An end of the junction differs from the germline gene, which may be a read error. The chain joins TRBV5-1 to TRBJ2-1; maybe TRBD2 (7 bases). CDR3 length: 17 residues. Per the germline V gene, CDR1 is SGHRS and CDR2 is YFSETQ. CDR3 DNA: TGCGCCAGCAGCTCTTGGGGGGCCGCTAGCGGTGACAATGAGCACTTCTTC. Protein: CASSSWGAASGDNEHFF.

A note on this clonotype: One end of the junction is discordant with germline, which a read error may explain. This chain uses TRBV29-1 with TRBJ2-1; tentatively, D is TRBD2 (6 bases). The CDR3 runs to 14 residues. Per germline, CDR1 SQVTM and CDR2 ANQGSEA. The CDR3 reads CSVEGTGRGDEQFF. The DNA for the CDR3 is TGCAGTGTTGAAGGTACAGGCCGCGGGGATGAGCAATTCTTC.

This clonotype was seen just once. The CDR3 reads CASSSQQGLNYGYTF. In DNA form, the CDR3 reads TGTGCCAGCAGCTCCCAGCAGGGCCTTAACTATGGCTACACCTTC. V usage is TRBV6-2 or TRBV6-3 and J usage is TRBJ1-2; D is possibly TRBD1 (5 bases). CDR1 and CDR2 from the germline V gene are MNHEY and SVGEGT. V was shortened by 6 bases and J by 1 base, with 15 bases between the two germline ends. This CDR3 is 15 amino acids long.

This clonotype has only one observation. This may be a read error: a much more frequent sequence differs by one nucleotide. The chain carries TRBV12-3 or TRBV12-4 and TRBJ2-5; the match to TRBD1 covers 10 bases. The CDR3 has 14 residues. The CDR3 reads CASSSGQGEETHYF. The CDR3, as DNA: TGTGCCAGCAGCTCTGGACAGGGGGAAGAGACCCATTACTTC.

In its sample, this clonotype was seen a few times. Possible read error: a much larger clone is one base away. The chain uses TRBV12-3 or TRBV12-4 and TRBJ2-1; 10 nucleotides align to TRBD2. This CDR3 has 18 residues. Written as DNA, the CDR3 is TGTACCAGCAGTTTGAGGCTAGCGGGAGATTGGTCCTACAATGAGCAGTTCTTC. Its translation is CTSSLRLAGDWSYNEQFF.